The clone carrying this T cell receptor beta chain was detected only a few times. As yet, its antigen is unknown. This specimen belongs to a study of T-cell memory formation after mild COVID-19. The authors produced TCR alpha and TCR beta cDNA libraries with sample barcodes and UMIs by 5'RACE using constant-segment primers. TCRdb analysed the 5' RACE reads with MiXCR anew, one entry per CDR3 protein. Counted here are 300,000 to 350,000 distinct CDR3 sequences, roughly an eighth occurring once; the ten biggest clones make up around a fifth. Germline-derived CDR1 and CDR2 are MGHRA and YSYEKL. Trimming took 4 bases from V and 4 from J; bases not matched to a gene: 12. The CDR3 is 17 residues long. Whole-study findings and limits: Later expanders leaned CD4+, whereas clones that contracted between day 15 and 85 were balanced CD4/CD8. Several responding clones turned up in pre-infection memory, indicating that cross-reactive memory may have taken part. Contracting CD8+ clones were enriched in EMRA, CD4+ mainly in CM and EM.

The genes are TRBV4-1 and TRBJ2-2, with 7 nucleotides matching TRBD1. This TCR came from a man aged 18 to 30 who had mild COVID-19 (a few samples of this study predate the infection). Cell type and time point are not known. The material sequenced was PBMCs or a T cell subset sorted from them (not recorded which). CDR3 residues: CASSPIGQVEITGELFF. The CDR3 coding sequence is TGCGCCAGCAGCCCCATCGGACAGGTCGAAATCACCGGGGAGCTGTTTTTT.